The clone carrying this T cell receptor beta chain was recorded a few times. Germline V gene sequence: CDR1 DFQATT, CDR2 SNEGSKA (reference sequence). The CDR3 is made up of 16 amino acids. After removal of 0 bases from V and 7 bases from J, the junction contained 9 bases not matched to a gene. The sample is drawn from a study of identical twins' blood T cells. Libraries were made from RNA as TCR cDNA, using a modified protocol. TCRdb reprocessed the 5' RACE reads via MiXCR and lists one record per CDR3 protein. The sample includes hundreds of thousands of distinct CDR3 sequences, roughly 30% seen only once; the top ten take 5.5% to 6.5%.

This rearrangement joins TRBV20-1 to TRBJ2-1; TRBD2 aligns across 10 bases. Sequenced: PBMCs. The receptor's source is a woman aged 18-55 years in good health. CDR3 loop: CSARDRIAGGRNEQFF. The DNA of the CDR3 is TGCAGTGCTAGAGATAGGATAGCGGGGGGTCGAAATGAGCAGTTCTTC.